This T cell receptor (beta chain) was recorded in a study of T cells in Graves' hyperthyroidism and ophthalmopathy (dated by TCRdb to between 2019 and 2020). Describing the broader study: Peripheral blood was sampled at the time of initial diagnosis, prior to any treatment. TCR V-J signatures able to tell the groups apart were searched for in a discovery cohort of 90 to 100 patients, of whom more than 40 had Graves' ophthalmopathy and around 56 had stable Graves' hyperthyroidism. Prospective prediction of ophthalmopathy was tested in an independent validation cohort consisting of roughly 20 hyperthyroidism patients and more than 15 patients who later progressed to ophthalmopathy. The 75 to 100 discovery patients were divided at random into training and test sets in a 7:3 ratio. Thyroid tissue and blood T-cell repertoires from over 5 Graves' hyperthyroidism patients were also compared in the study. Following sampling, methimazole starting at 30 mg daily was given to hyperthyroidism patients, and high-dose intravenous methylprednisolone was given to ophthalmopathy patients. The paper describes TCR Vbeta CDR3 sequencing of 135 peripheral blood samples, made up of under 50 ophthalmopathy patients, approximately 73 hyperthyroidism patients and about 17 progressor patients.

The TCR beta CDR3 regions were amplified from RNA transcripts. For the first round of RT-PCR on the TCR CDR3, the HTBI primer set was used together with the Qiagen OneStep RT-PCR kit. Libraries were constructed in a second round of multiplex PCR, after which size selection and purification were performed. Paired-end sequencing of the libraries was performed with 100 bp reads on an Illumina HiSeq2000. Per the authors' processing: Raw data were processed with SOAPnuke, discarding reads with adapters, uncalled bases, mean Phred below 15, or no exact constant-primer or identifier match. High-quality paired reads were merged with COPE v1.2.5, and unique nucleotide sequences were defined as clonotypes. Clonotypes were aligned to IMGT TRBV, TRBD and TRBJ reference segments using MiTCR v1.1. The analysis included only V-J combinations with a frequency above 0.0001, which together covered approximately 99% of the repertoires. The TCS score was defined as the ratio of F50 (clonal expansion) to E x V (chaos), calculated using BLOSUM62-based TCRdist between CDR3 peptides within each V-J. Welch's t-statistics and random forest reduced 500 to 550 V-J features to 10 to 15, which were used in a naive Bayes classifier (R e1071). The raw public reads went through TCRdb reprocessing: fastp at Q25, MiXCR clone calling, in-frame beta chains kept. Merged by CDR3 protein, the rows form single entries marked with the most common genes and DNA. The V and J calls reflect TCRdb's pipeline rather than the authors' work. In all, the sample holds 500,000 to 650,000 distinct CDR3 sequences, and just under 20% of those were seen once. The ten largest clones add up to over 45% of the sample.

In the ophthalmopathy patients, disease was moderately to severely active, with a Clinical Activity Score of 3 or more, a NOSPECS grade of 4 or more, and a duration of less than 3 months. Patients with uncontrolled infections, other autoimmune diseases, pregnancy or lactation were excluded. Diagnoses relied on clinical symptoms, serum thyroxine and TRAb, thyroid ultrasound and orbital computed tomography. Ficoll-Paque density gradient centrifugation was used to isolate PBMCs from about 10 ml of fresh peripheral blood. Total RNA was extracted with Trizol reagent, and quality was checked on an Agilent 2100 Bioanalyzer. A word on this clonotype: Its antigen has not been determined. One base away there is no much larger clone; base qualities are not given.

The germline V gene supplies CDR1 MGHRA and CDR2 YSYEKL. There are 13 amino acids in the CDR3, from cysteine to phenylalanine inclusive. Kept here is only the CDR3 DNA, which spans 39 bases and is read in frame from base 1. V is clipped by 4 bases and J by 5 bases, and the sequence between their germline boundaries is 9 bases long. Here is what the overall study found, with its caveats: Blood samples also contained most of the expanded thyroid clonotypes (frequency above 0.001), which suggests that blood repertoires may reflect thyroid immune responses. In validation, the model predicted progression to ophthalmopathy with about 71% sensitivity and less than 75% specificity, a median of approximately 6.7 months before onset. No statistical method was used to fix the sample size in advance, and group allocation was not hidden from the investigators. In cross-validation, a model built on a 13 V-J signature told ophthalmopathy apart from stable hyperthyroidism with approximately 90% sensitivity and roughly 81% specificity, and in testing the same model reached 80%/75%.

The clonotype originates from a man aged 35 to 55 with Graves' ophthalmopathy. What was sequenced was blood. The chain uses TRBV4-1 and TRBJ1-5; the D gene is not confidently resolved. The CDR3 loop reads CASSLSADQPQHF. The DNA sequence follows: TGCGCCAGCAGCCTTAGCGCGGATCAGCCCCAGCATTTT.